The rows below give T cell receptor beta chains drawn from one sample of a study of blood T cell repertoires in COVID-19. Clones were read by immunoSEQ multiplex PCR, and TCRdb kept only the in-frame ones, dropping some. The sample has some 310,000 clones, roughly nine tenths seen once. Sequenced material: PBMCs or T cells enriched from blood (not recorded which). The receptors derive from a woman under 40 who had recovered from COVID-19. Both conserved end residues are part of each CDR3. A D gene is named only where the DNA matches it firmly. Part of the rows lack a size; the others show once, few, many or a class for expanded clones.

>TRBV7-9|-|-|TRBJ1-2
TGTGCCAGCAGCTTAGGGGGCCAGGGCAACTATGGCTACACCTTC
CASSLGGQGNYGYTF
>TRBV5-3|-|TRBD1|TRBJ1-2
TGTGCCAGAAGATACCCCGGGACAGGGGGACTGGGGGGGTATAACTATGGCTACACCTTC
CARRYPGTGGLGGYNYGYTF
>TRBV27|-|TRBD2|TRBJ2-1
TGTGCCAGCAGTTTATTTAGGGGTTTCGACGGGACTAGCGGATACAATGAGCAGTTCTTC
CASSLFRGFDGTSGYNEQFF
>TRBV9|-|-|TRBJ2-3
TGTGCCAGCAGCCCCGTTGAGCGGTCAAGCACAGATACGCAGTATTTT
CASSPVERSSTDTQYF
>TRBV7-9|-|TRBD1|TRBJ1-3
TGTGCCAGCAGCCCCCCGGGACAGGGGGCAGACACCATATATTTT
CASSPPGQGADTIYF
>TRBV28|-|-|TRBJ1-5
TGTGCCAGCAGTTTCCTTGTGCGGGGGAGCAATCAGCCCCAGCATTTT
CASSFLVRGSNQPQHF
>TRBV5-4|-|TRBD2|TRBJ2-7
TGTGCCCGCAGCTTGGCCGGGGGGGGGCGGGCCTACGAGCAGTACTTC
CARSLAGGGRAYEQYF
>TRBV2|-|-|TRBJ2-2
TGTGCCAGCCCGCGGGTGGACACCGGGGAGCTGTTTTTT
CASPRVDTGELFF
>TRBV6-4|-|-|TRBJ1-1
TGTGCCAGCAGTGACGATCTTGGGACAATGAACACTGAAGCTTTCTTT
CASSDDLGTMNTEAFF
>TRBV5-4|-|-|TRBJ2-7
TGTGCCAGCAGCTTGGGGGTGGACACCTACGAGCAGTACTTC
CASSLGVDTYEQYF
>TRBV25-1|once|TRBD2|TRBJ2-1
TGTGCCAGCAGTGAATACGGACTAGCGGGCCTGGTGCAGTTCTTC
CASSEYGLAGLVQFF
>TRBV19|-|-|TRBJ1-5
TGTGCCAGTAGTCCCCAGGGTGGGCAGCCCCAGCATTTT
CASSPQGGQPQHF
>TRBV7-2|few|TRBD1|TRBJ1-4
TGTGCCAGCAGCGGATCGGACAGGGGACTAGAAAAACTGTTTTTT
CASSGSDRGLEKLFF
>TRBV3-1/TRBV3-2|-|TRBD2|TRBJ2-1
TGTGCCAGCAGCCAAGTCCCCACCACCACGGGAGGACAGTTCTTC
CASSQVPTTTGGQFF
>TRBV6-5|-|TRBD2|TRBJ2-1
TGTGCCAGCAGTTATGAAAGGACTAGCGGTAATGAGCAGTTCTTC
CASSYERTSGNEQFF
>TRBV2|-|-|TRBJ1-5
TGTGCCAGCAGTGTTTCGGGAAACAATCAGCCCCAGCATTTT
CASSVSGNNQPQHF
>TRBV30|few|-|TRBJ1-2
TGTGCCTGGACTGGATGGCGGGTTCCTAATTCTAACTATGGCTACACCTTC
CAWTGWRVPNSNYGYTF
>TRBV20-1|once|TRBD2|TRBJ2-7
TGCAGTGCTACTGACCTAGCGGGAGGTTTCGAGCAGTACTTC
CSATDLAGGFEQYF
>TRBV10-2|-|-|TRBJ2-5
TGCGCCAGCAGTCGAGCGGACGGGCAAGAGACCCAGTACTTC
CASSRADGQETQYF
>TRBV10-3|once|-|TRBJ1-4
TGTGCCACCGGATCAAGGGGGGGTGAAAAACTGTTTTTT
CATGSRGGEKLFF
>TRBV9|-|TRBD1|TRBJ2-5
TGTGCCAGCAGCGGAGAACTTCGGGACAGGGGGCGAGAGACCCAGTACTTC
CASSGELRDRGRETQYF
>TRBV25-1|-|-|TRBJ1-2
TGTGCCAGCAGTGGCGGTTTCAATGGCTACACCTTC
CASSGGFNGYTF
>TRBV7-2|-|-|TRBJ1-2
TGTGCCAGCAGCTCTAATAACTATGGCTACACCTTC
CASSSNNYGYTF
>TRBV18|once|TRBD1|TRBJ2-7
TGTGCCAGCTCACCACGCGCCGGACAGGGGGGTAACGAGCAGTACTTC
CASSPRAGQGGNEQYF
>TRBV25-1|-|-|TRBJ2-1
TGTGCCAGCAGTGAATTGAAGGGGGACTACAATGAGCAGTTCTTC
CASSELKGDYNEQFF
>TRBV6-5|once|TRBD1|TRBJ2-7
TGTGCCAGCAGTCACCAGGGACAGTACGAGCAGTACTTC
CASSHQGQYEQYF
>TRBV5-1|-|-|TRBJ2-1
TGCGCCAGCAGCTTGGGCAGGGGTCACAATGAGCAGTTCTTC
CASSLGRGHNEQFF
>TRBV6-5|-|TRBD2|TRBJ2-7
TGTGCCAGCAGTTTCGGCCGCGGGGGATCCTACGAGCAGTACTTC
CASSFGRGGSYEQYF
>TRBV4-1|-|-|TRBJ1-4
TGCGCCAGCAGCCCACAAGACAGGAATAATGAAAAACTGTTTTTT
CASSPQDRNNEKLFF
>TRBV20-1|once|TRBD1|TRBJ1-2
TGCAGTTATACAGGGGGCGATGGCTACACCTTC
CSYTGGDGYTF
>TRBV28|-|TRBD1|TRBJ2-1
TGTGCCAGCAGGTGGACAGGGTTGGGGAATGAGCAGTTCTTC
CASRWTGLGNEQFF
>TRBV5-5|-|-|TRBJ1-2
TGTGCCAGCAGCTTGGGGCAGGGTCAAAACTATGGCTACACCTTC
CASSLGQGQNYGYTF
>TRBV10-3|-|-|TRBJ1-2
TGTGCCACAAGATTAGCTAACTATGGCTACACCTTC
CATRLANYGYTF
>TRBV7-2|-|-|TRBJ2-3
TGTGCCAGCACTCAGACGAGAGGGTTGGCGCAGTATTTT
CASTQTRGLAQYF
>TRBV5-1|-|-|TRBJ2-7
TGCGCCAGCAGCTTGGTAGGGGTTTTAATGTCCTACGAGCAGTACTTC
CASSLVGVLMSYEQYF
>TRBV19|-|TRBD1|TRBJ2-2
TGTGCCAGTAGTACAGGACAGGGAGTCACCGGGGAGCTGTTTTTT
CASSTGQGVTGELFF
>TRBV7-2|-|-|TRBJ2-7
TGTGCCAGCAGCTTAGCGGCCATTCGGGGGTACGAGCAGTACTTC
CASSLAAIRGYEQYF
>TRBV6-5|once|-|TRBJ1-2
TGTGCCAGCAGTCGTAACTACAGGGTCATTAAGGGCTACACCTTC
CASSRNYRVIKGYTF
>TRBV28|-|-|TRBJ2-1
TGTGCCAGCATCAGGCCACAAGTCGGGGACAATGAGCAGTTCTTC
CASIRPQVGDNEQFF
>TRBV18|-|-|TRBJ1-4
TGTGCCAGCTCACCGCAAGGAGGGCCTGAAAAACTGTTTTTT
CASSPQGGPEKLFF
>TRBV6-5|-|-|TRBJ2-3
TGTGCCAGCAGTTCCACGGACAGTAGCACAGATACGCAGTATTTT
CASSSTDSSTDTQYF
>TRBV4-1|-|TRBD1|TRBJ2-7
TGCGCCAGCAGCCAGAGTAAGGGGGCCGACGAGCAGTACTTC
CASSQSKGADEQYF
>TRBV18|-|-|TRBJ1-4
TGTGCCAGCTCACCACCGGGCGATAATGAAAAACTGTTTTTT
CASSPPGDNEKLFF
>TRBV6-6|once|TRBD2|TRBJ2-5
TGTGCCAGCAATGCCGGGACTAGAGCGGAGACCCAGTACTTC
CASNAGTRAETQYF
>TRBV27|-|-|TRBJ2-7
TGTGCCAGCAGTTTATACGGCGTAAGTAGCGGATCCTACGAGCAGTACTTC
CASSLYGVSSGSYEQYF
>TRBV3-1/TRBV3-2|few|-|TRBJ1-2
TGTGCCAGCAGCCCACGCGGGGGGGCAGGGGAGTATGGCTACACCTTC
CASSPRGGAGEYGYTF
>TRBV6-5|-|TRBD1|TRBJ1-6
TGTGCCAGCAGGCCGACAGGGTATAATTCACCCCTCCACTTT
CASRPTGYNSPLHF
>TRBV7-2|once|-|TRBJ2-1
TGTGCCAGCAGCTTAGGACGCGGGACCCACTACAATGAGCAGTTCTTC
CASSLGRGTHYNEQFF
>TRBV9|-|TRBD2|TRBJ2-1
TGTGCCAGCAGCCCGGGAGGGGAGGGTGGGAATGAGCAGTTCTTC
CASSPGGEGGNEQFF
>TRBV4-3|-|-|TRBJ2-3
TGCGCCAGCAGCCAATTAAGCGGGAGCACAGATACGCAGTATTTT
CASSQLSGSTDTQYF